The clone carrying this TCR beta chain was seen a few times. What it binds is not known. These data belong to a study of response to subunit inactivated influenza vaccine. Per the germline V gene, CDR1 is MDHEN and CDR2 is SYDVKM. J gave up 4 bases and V 5 bases, and 14 bases lay outside the gene matches. CDR3 length: 17 amino acids. TCRdb used MiXCR to reprocess the RT-PCR reads, holding one entry per CDR3 protein. Of about 480,000 distinct CDR3 sequences listed, about 25% are singletons. General study points: Each seasonal influenza vaccination recruits few new T cells, the authors suggested.

This sample comprised CD4+ T cells sorted from PBMCs, obtained roughly 5 days after vaccination. This sequence originates from a man aged 45-65 years who received an inactivated influenza vaccine. V usage is TRBV28 and J usage is TRBJ2-7; 10 positions agree with TRBD1. The CDR3 region is CASSTYSGTGVVYEQYF. The CDR3 region has the DNA TGTGCCAGCAGTACCTACTCCGGGACAGGGGTTGTGTACGAGCAGTACTTC.